The sequence of this TCR beta chain was determined in a study of shared clonotypes between healthy human individuals. Points from the study as a whole: Only blood was sampled; tissue repertoires likely differ.

Each subset's genomic DNA was shared equally among a number of immunoSEQ plates. Sequenced by immunoSEQ multiplex PCR; TCRdb stores in-frame clones only, minus some. Among some 1 million clones listed, about 75% were seen once. A note on this clone: Antigen unknown.

CD4+ cells underwent separation, giving CD45RA+ naive and CD45RA-negative memory subsets. This CDR3 is 11 amino acids long. V shed 3 bases and J shed 5 bases, with 5 bases lying between them. The germline CDR1 and CDR2 sequences are KGHSH and LQKENI. The TCR sequence derives from a man aged 18 to 30 in good health. Sequenced material: memory CD4+ T cells sorted from blood. Subset noted: CD45RA-negative fraction. The chain links TRBV18 to TRBJ2-7, with D uncertain. This CDR3 is CASSPGHEQYF. DNA for the CDR3: TGTGCCAGCTCACCGGGTCACGAGCAGTACTTC.